The sequence of this T cell receptor beta chain was determined in a study of early stage breast cancer tumors. Clones were read by immunoSEQ multiplex PCR, and TCRdb kept only the in-frame ones, dropping some. The sample comprises over 40,000 clones, about 77% of which are singletons, and around 3.6% rests with the top ten. The V end was cut by 5 bases, the J end by 5 bases, with 12 bases between. This CDR3 has 13 residues. CDR1 is SGHTA and CDR2 is FQGNSA in the germline V gene. The chain links TRBV7-2 to TRBJ2-5; D unresolved. The receptor comes from a person in their forties with breast cancer. The sequencing sample was made of blood. Here the CDR3 reads CASSRIREETQYF. DNA for the CDR3: TGTGCCAGCAGCCGAATTAGAGAGGAGACCCAGTACTTC. The full variable domain, in which reference TRBV7-2 and TRBJ2-5 provide the parts outside the CDR3, is GAGVSQSPSNKVTEKGKDVELRCDPISGHTALYWYRQSLGQGLEFLIYFQGNSAPDKSGLPSDRFSAERTGGSVSTLTIQRTQQEDSAVYLCASSRIREETQYFGPGTRLLVL.